The clone carrying this TCR beta chain was seen ten or more times. Its antigen is currently unknown. These data are taken from a study of naive and memory T cell subsets. Overall study findings and caveats: The RNA method is potentially sensitive to activation and differentiation changes.

The CDR3 contains 17 residues. Per germline, CDR1 SNHLY and CDR2 FYNNEI. V lost 5 bases and J lost 1; bases outside the gene matches: 10. TCR cDNA received a 3' ligated oligonucleotide that carried a UMI. RNA was extracted from 2 to 3 ml of whole blood of healthy adults. Reverse transcription used DNase-treated unsorted total RNA, aiming for roughly 1 to 1000 ng. Ligated cDNA underwent four rounds of PCR with nested alpha and beta constant region primers and SP2. For blood and skin samples, reverse transcription used TCR alpha and beta constant primers. TCRdb fed the 5' RACE reads into MiXCR, producing one record per CDR3 protein. The data contain around 48,000 distinct CDR3 sequences, about 4.8% of them singletons.

The origin of this receptor is a female donor in good health. The chain combines TRBV2 with TRBJ2-5; 10 bases agree with TRBD1. CDR3 bases: TGTGCCAGCAGTACCCCGGGACAGGGGCTCCTCCAAGAGACCCAGTACTTC. Translating gives CASSTPGQGLLQETQYF.